One and the same sample provided the 10 T cell receptor beta chains below, sequenced in a study of PD-L1 blockade in urothelial cancer. The repertoire was sequenced with immunoSEQ multiplex PCR; TCRdb's copy has only in-frame clones and lacks some. The sample yields under 95,000 clones, around 85% seen once. The time point is: pretreatment peripheral blood. The sample consisted of PBMCs, taken around atezolizumab (anti-PD-L1) treatment. These receptors were obtained from a man aged 55-75 years with urothelial cancer.

This rearrangement joins TRBV7-8 to TRBJ1-2; 10 bases match TRBD1. V lost 1 base, J lost 2 bases, and 4 bases stayed unmatched. There are 16 residues in the CDR3. In germline, CDR1 is SGHVS, CDR2 FQNEAQ. The CDR3 nucleotides read TGTGCCAGCAGCTTAGAGGGGGGACAGGGGAACTATGGCTACACCTTC. Translated: CASSLEGGQGNYGYTF. Full variable domain (missing parts from reference TRBV7-8 and TRBJ1-2): GAGVSQSPRYKVAKRGQDVALRCDPISGHVSLFWYQQALGQGPEFLTYFQNEAQLDKSGLPSDRFFAERPEGSVSTLKIQRTQQEDSAVYLCASSLEGGQGNYGYTFGSGTRLTVV.

V gene TRBV4-3 combines with J gene TRBJ1-1; 8 bases match TRBD1. The CDR3 sequence is 14 residues long. With 3 bases clipped from V and 1 base from J, the junction kept 1 base outside the gene matches. In germline, CDR1 is LGHNA, CDR2 YSLEER. This CDR3 is CASSHGTGNTEAFF. CDR3 sequence (DNA): TGCGCCAGCAGCCACGGGACAGGGAACACTGAAGCTTTCTTT.

The gene calls are TRBV28 and TRBJ1-2; D is perhaps TRBD1 (5 bases). The V end was cut by 2 bases, the J end by 14 bases, with 15 bases between. This CDR3 spans 12 amino acids. CDR1 is MDHEN and CDR2 is SYDVKM in the germline V gene. This CDR3 reads CASSLEVQGWTF. The DNA of the CDR3 is TGTGCCAGCAGTTTAGAGGTCCAGGGTTGGACCTTC.

The V gene is TRBV4-2, the J gene TRBJ2-1; TRBD1 aligns across 7 bases. Germline CDR1 LGHNA, CDR2 YNFKEQ. The CDR3 consists of 16 residues. V lost 2 bases to trimming and J lost 8 bases; unmatched junction nucleotides: 12. CDR3 nucleotide sequence: TGTGCCAGCAGCCAAAAAGGGAGACAGGGCCGAGATGAGCAGTTCTTC. Translating gives CASSQKGRQGRDEQFF.

A few counts support this clone. The chain has TRBV27 and TRBJ2-7; 9 bases are shared with TRBD2. Trimming took 2 bases from V and 3 from J; bases not matched to a gene: 11. This CDR3 has 17 amino acids. Germline V CDR1 and CDR2: MNHEY, SMNVEV (reference sequence). This CDR3 reads CASSLQGTSRRLYEQYF. As DNA, the CDR3 is TGTGCCAGCAGTTTACAGGGGACTAGCCGAAGGCTCTACGAGCAGTACTTC.

The chain links TRBV19 to TRBJ2-7; 11 bases agree with TRBD1. The length of the CDR3 is 14 residues. Germline V CDR1 and CDR2: LNHDA, SQIVND (reference sequence). J was trimmed by 6 bases and V by 3 bases; bases with no gene match: 4. The CDR3 region is CASSMGQGVGEQYF. The CDR3 DNA reads as TGTGCCAGTAGTATGGGACAGGGGGTCGGCGAGCAGTACTTC.

As for this clone: Different DNA sequences within this sample yield the same CDR3. V is TRBV5-1 and J is TRBJ2-2; a weak D match, TRBD1 (5 bases). V was trimmed by 0 bases and J by 2 bases, leaving 8 bases between them. Germline CDR1 is SGHRS and CDR2 is YFSETQ. The CDR3 contains 15 residues. The CDR3, as DNA: TGCGCCAGCAGCTTGGTCCAGGGCAACACCGGGGAGCTGTTTTTT. It codes for CASSLVQGNTGELFF.

This clone has only one observation. This rearrangement joins TRBV7-8 to TRBJ2-7, with 7 bases identical to TRBD1. Germline trimming cut 5 bases from V and 5 bases from J; bases unmatched to any gene: 12. CDR1 SGHVS and CDR2 FQNEAQ come from the germline V gene. The CDR3 runs to 15 residues. The CDR3 sequence: CASSGGTGVDHEQYF. CDR3 coding DNA: TGTGCCAGCAGCGGGGGAACAGGGGTTGACCACGAGCAGTACTTC.

The V gene is TRBV18, the J gene TRBJ2-3; D might be TRBD1 (6 bases). Germline-derived CDR1 and CDR2 are KGHSH and LQKENI. V lost 3 bases to trimming and J lost 4 bases, with 11 bases between them. The CDR3 is 14 residues long. CDR3 DNA: TGTGCCAGCTCACCCCAGGGGCCCCCAGATACGCAGTATTTT. Translation gives CASSPQGPPDTQYF.

The chain carries TRBV27 and TRBJ2-5; maybe TRBD2 (5 bases). This CDR3 is 15 amino acids long. Germline-derived CDR1 and CDR2 are MNHEY and SMNVEV (reference sequence). Trimming shortened V by 5 bases and J by 3 bases, and 16 bases separated the two germline ends. In nucleotides, the CDR3 is TGTGCCAGCAGTGAGAACGGAGGTAGGGAAGAGACCCAGTACTTC. Translating it yields CASSENGGREETQYF.